Detailed here is one TCR beta chain. What it binds is not known. Profiled with immunoSEQ multiplex PCR; TCRdb holds only in-frame clones, not every one. There are 45,000 to 70,000 clones in the sample; around 86% occur only once, and roughly a sixth lies in the top ten. The data derive from a study of T cell responses to AZD1222 COVID-19 vaccine. Turning to the study itself: Researchers grouped second doses given at about 4 or about 12 weeks into one pool.

CDR1 and CDR2 from the germline V gene are SGHNT and YYREEE (reference sequence). The V gene end was trimmed by 0 bases and the J gene end by 3 bases; junction bases not matched to a gene: 6. This CDR3 spans 15 amino acids. Study-level findings and limits: Breadth and depth of Spike-specific TCRs rose after two AZD1222 doses. The study sampled repertoires only after the peak T cell response.

The chain uses TRBV5-4 and TRBJ2-7, with 7 nucleotides matching TRBD2. The TCR was taken from an adult in good health. The sequenced sample was peripheral blood, obtained on day 0 of AZD1222 vaccination. In nucleotides, the CDR3 is TGTGCCAGCAGCTTGGCCCTAGCGGAATACTACGAGCAGTACTTC. It specifies CASSLALAEYYEQYF.